This T cell receptor (beta chain) was identified in a study of graft-versus-host responses after intestinal transplantation. Plated together were 200,000 CFSE-labeled responder cells and 200,000 irradiated, violet-dye-labeled stimulator cells. Profiling relied on immunoSEQ multiplex PCR, and the TCRdb table lists in-frame clones only, not all of them. The repertoire includes tens of thousands of clones, roughly 33% of them detected once, and 7% to 9.5% sits in the top ten. This material consisted of alloreactive CD8+ T cells from a mixed lymphocyte reaction culture, taken before intestinal transplant. Sample subset: CFSE-low proliferating T cells sorted from roughly 6-day pre-transplant mixed lymphocyte reaction (GvH or HvG direction). The receptor comes from a human patient who received an intestinal transplant.

The CDR3 loop is CASRAANEQYF. In DNA form, the CDR3 reads TGTGCCAGCAGGGCCGCCAACGAGCAGTACTTC. The chain links TRBV7-2 to TRBJ2-7, with D uncertain. The CDR3 sequence is 11 residues long. V was pared by 6 bases and J by 5 bases, with 8 bases between. CDR1 and CDR2 (germline): SGHTA, FQGNSA.